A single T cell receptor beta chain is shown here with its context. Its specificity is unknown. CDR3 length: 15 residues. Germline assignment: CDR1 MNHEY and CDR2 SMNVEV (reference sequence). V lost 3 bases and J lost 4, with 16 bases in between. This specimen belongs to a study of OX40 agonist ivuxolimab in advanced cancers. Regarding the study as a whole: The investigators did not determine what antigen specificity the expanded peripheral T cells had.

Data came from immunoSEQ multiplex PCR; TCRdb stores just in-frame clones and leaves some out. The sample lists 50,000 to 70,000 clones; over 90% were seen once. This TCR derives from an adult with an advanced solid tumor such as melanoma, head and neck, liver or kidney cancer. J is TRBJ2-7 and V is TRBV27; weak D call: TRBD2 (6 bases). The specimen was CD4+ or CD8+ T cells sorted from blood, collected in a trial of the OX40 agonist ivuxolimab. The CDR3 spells CASSLRGLGFYEQYF. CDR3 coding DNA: TGTGCCAGCAGTTTGCGGGGATTGGGGTTTTACGAGCAGTACTTC.